Listed below are T cell receptor beta chains from one sample, sequenced in a study of long-term antiretroviral therapy in people with HIV. The assay was immunoSEQ multiplex PCR, and TCRdb's table has in-frame clones only and misses some. Here the sample spans about 20,000 clones, roughly 80% being singletons. This sample comprised unsorted PBMCs, obtained 0.2 years after starting antiretroviral therapy. These receptors were obtained from a woman aged 40 to 50 with HIV. The CDR3 runs from the conserved cysteine through the conserved F or W. The D gene is left open where the match is weak. Expanded clones are given a class, and other clones once, few, many or no size at all.

d_call	v_call	clone_size	j_call	cdr3_aa	cdr3_nt
.	TRBV11-2	.	TRBJ1-1	CASSLVGMNTEAFF	TGTGCCAGCAGCTTAGTCGGAATGAACACTGAAGCTTTCTTT
.	TRBV27	.	TRBJ1-5	CASSSILHGGNQPQHF	TGTGCCAGCAGTTCAATCCTTCACGGGGGCAATCAGCCCCAGCATTTT
.	TRBV4-2	.	TRBJ2-3	CASSHGGDADTQYF	TGTGCCAGCAGCCATGGCGGGGACGCGGATACGCAGTATTTT
.	TRBV11-2	.	TRBJ1-2	CASSLIGHPFGYTF	TGTGCCAGCAGCTTGATCGGACATCCTTTTGGCTACACCTTC
TRBD2	TRBV13	once	TRBJ2-1	CASSFSRTSGNYNEQFF	TGTGCCAGCAGCTTTTCCCGGACTAGCGGGAACTACAATGAGCAGTTCTTC
.	TRBV7-9	.	TRBJ2-5	CASSLAGSQYNQETQYF	TGTGCCAGCAGCTTAGCGGGTAGTCAATATAATCAAGAGACCCAGTACTTC
.	TRBV5-6	.	TRBJ2-1	CASSFFRSYNEQFF	TGTGCCAGCAGCTTCTTTCGCTCCTACAATGAGCAGTTCTTC
.	TRBV11-3	once	TRBJ2-2	CASSFMGLGELFF	TGTGCCAGCAGCTTTATGGGACTCGGGGAGCTGTTTTTT
.	TRBV11-2	.	TRBJ1-2	CASSLPRGYGYTF	TGTGCCAGCAGCTTACCTCGGGGCTATGGCTACACCTTC
.	TRBV7-2	.	TRBJ2-3	CASSLFSIGGTDTQYF	TGTGCCAGCAGCTTATTCAGCATTGGGGGCACAGATACGCAGTATTTT
.	TRBV5-1	.	TRBJ2-2	CASSFLSNTGELFF	TGCGCCAGCAGCTTCCTCAGTAACACCGGGGAGCTGTTTTTT
TRBD1	TRBV4-1	.	TRBJ2-5	CASSLRQGEETQYF	TGCGCCAGCAGCCTCCGACAGGGAGAAGAGACCCAGTACTTC
.	TRBV10-3	.	TRBJ2-2	CAISVGHTGELFF	TGTGCCATCAGTGTAGGGCACACCGGGGAGCTGTTTTTT
.	TRBV7-9	.	TRBJ2-5	CASSFRNNAGRGETQYF	TGTGCCAGCAGCTTTAGGAACAACGCGGGCAGAGGAGAGACCCAGTACTTC
.	TRBV11-3	.	TRBJ2-2	CASSLDQNTGELFF	TGTGCCAGCAGCTTAGATCAGAACACCGGGGAGCTGTTTTTT
.	TRBV19	once	TRBJ2-7	CASSTQTDFYLYEQYF	TGTGCCAGTAGTACACAGACAGATTTTTACCTCTACGAGCAGTACTTC
TRBD2	TRBV13	.	TRBJ2-1	CASSTRLAGGKSNEQFF	TGTGCCAGCAGCACTCGACTAGCGGGGGGGAAGTCCAATGAGCAGTTCTTC
TRBD1	TRBV7-8	.	TRBJ1-2	CASSLSTGDGYTF	TGTGCCAGCAGCTTATCTACAGGGGACGGCTACACCTTC
.	TRBV6-1	.	TRBJ2-2	CASSFWPANTGELFF	TGTGCCAGCAGCTTTTGGCCCGCGAACACCGGGGAGCTGTTTTTT
.	TRBV27	.	TRBJ2-3	CASTDTDTQYF	TGTGCCAGCACCGACACAGATACGCAGTATTTT
.	TRBV4-2	.	TRBJ2-3	CASSQELDYTDTQYF	TGTGCCAGCAGCCAAGAATTAGACTACACAGATACGCAGTATTTT
TRBD1	TRBV7-2	.	TRBJ1-6	CASSLGQGYNSPLHF	TGTGCCAGCAGCTTAGGACAGGGCTATAATTCACCCCTCCACTTT
.	TRBV19	.	TRBJ1-1	CASSWGGNTEAFF	TGTGCCAGCTCCTGGGGGGGTAACACTGAAGCTTTCTTT
TRBD2	TRBV5-1	.	TRBJ2-1	CASSPGGLAGPNEQFF	TGCGCCAGCAGCCCAGGGGGACTAGCGGGCCCTAATGAGCAGTTCTTC
.	TRBV6-1	.	TRBJ1-5	CASSEVRNQPQHF	TGTGCCAGCAGTGAAGTTCGTAATCAGCCCCAGCATTTT
.	TRBV7-9	.	TRBJ1-2	CASSPPANYGYTF	TGTGCCAGCAGCCCGCCCGCCAACTATGGCTACACCTTC
.	TRBV9	.	TRBJ1-1	CASSVGPSREAFF	TGTGCCAGCAGCGTAGGGCCCAGCAGAGAAGCTTTCTTT
.	TRBV19	.	TRBJ1-2	CASSIGLNYGYTF	TGTGCCAGTAGTATAGGGCTGAACTATGGCTACACCTTC
.	TRBV10-1	.	TRBJ2-5	CASSLDSGPQYF	TGCGCCAGCAGCCTAGACAGCGGACCCCAGTACTTC
TRBD2	TRBV9	.	TRBJ2-2	CASSAEASGYTGELFF	TGTGCCAGCAGCGCGGAGGCTAGCGGGTACACCGGGGAGCTGTTTTTT
.	TRBV6-1	.	TRBJ1-2	CASSGLNYGYTF	TGTGCCAGCAGCGGACTTAACTATGGCTACACCTTC
.	TRBV7-9	.	TRBJ2-2	CASSLEFSGELFF	TGTGCCAGCAGCTTAGAATTTTCCGGGGAGCTGTTTTTT
.	TRBV27	few	TRBJ1-1	CASSWGGRNTEAFF	TGTGCCAGCAGTTGGGGGGGGCGAAACACTGAAGCTTTCTTT
.	TRBV2	.	TRBJ2-2	CASSEQGGAGELFF	TGTGCCAGCAGTGAACAGGGGGGGGCCGGGGAGCTGTTTTTT
TRBD2	TRBV13	.	TRBJ2-3	CASSPSGRMTDTQYF	TGTGCCAGCAGCCCGAGCGGGAGAATGACAGATACGCAGTATTTT
.	TRBV5-1	few	TRBJ1-2	CASSLEAGTVGGYTF	TGCGCCAGCAGCTTGGAGGCCGGGACGGTTGGTGGCTACACCTTC
TRBD1	TRBV19	once	TRBJ2-5	CASSPFTGVGETQYF	TGTGCCAGTAGCCCTTTTACAGGGGTCGGGGAGACCCAGTACTTC
.	TRBV7-9	once	TRBJ2-7	CASSLVTEVYEQYF	TGTGCCAGCAGCTTGGTTACTGAGGTCTACGAGCAGTACTTC
.	TRBV6-5	.	TRBJ1-3	CASSTGSGNTIYF	TGTGCCAGCAGCACAGGGTCTGGAAACACCATATATTTT
.	TRBV27	.	TRBJ2-6	CASSFRDRPYSGANVLTF	TGTGCCAGCAGTTTTCGGGACCGGCCCTACTCTGGGGCCAACGTCCTGACTTTC
.	TRBV29-1	few	TRBJ1-2	CSVATPPPGYTF	TGCAGCGTTGCTACGCCCCCTCCCGGCTACACCTTC
.	TRBV18	once	TRBJ2-3	CASSRPEVGTDTQYF	TGTGCCAGCTCCCGCCCTGAGGTGGGCACAGATACGCAGTATTTT